This T cell receptor beta chain was sequenced in a study of response to subunit inactivated influenza vaccine. CDR1 and CDR2 (germline): LNHDA, SQIVND (reference sequence). V lost 7 bases and J lost 1, with 17 bases in between. The CDR3 loop spans 16 amino acids. TCRdb ran MiXCR on the RT-PCR reads and lists one entry per CDR3 protein. The sample shows 500,000 to 600,000 distinct CDR3 sequences, about 11% of them seen only once. Sequenced here: PBMCs from blood, sampled on the day of vaccination. The TCR sequence derives from a man in his fifties or sixties who received an inactivated influenza vaccine. The genes are TRBV19 and TRBJ2-1; TRBD2 might be the D (6 bases). The DNA for the CDR3 is TGTGCCAGTAATGACCCGCGAGGAGGGTCCTACAATGAGCAGTTCTTC. Its translation: CASNDPRGGSYNEQFF. The whole variable domain, remainder taken from reference TRBV19 and TRBJ2-1, is DGGITQSPKYLFRKEGQNVTLSCEQNLNHDAMYWYRQDPGQGLRLIYYSQIVNDFQKGDIAEGYSVSREKKESFPLTVTSAQKNPTAFYLCASNDPRGGSYNEQFFGPGTRLTVL.